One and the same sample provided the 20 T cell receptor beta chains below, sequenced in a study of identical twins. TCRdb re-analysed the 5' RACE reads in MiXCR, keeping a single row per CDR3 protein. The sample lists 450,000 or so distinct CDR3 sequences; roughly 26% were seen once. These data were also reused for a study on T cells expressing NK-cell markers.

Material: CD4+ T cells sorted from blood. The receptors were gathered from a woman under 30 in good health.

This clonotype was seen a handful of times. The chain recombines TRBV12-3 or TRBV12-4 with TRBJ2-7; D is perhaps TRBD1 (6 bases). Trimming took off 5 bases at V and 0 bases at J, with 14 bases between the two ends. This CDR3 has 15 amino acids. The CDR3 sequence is CASSNRALLSYEQYF. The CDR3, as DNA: TGTGCCAGCAGTAACAGGGCCCTTCTCTCCTACGAGCAGTACTTC.

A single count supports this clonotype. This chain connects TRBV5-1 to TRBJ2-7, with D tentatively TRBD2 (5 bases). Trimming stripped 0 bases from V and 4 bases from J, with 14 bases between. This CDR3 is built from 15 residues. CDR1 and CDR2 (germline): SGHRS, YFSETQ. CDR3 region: CASSLGPGETYEQYF. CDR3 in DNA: TGCGCCAGCAGCTTGGGACCCGGGGAAACATACGAGCAGTACTTC. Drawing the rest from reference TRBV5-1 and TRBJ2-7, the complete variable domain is KAGVTQTPRYLIKTRGQQVTLSCSPISGHRSVSWYQQTPGQGLQFLFEYFSETQRNKGNFPGRFSGRQFSNSRSEMNVSTLELGDSALYLCASSLGPGETYEQYFGPGTRLTVT.

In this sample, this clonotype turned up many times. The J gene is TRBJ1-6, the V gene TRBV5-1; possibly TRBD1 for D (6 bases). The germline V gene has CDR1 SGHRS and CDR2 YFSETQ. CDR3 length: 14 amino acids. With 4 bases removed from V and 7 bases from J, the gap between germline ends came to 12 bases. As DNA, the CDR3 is TGCGCCAGCAGCAAGGACAGTCGAAATTCACCCCTCCACTTT. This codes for CASSKDSRNSPLHF.

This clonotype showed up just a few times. The DNA for the CDR3 is TGCAGCGTGACCGGGACTAGTGCAGATACGCAGTATTTT. It codes for CSVTGTSADTQYF. The chain couples TRBV29-1 to TRBJ2-3; 8 positions match TRBD2. J was trimmed by 4 bases and V by 6 bases; bases with no gene match: 6. The CDR3 sequence is 13 residues long. The germline V gene encodes CDR1 SQVTM and CDR2 ANQGSEA.

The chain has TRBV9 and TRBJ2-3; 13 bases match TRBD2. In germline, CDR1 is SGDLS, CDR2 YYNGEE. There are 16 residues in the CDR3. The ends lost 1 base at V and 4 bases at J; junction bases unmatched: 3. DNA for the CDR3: TGTGCCAGCAGCGTAAAACTAGCGGGGGGGCCAGATACGCAGTATTTT. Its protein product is CASSVKLAGGPDTQYF.

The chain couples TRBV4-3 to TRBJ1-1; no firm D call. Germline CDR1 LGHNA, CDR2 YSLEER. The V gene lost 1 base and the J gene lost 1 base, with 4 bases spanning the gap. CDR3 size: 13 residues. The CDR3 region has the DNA TGCGCCAGCAGCCAAGTTGGGAACACTGAAGCTTTCTTT. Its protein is CASSQVGNTEAFF.

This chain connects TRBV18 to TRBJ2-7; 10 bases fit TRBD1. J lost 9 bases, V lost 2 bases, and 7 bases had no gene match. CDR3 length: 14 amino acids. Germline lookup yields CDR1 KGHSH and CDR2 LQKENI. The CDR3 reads CASSPADRGRGQYF. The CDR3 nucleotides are TGTGCCAGCTCACCAGCCGACAGGGGGCGTGGGCAGTACTTC.

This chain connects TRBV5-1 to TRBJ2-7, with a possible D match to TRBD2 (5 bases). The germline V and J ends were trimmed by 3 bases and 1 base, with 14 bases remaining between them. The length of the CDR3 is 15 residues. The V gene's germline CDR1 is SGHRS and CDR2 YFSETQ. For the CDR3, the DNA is TGCGCCAGCAGCTCGTCTGGACGGGGATCCTACGAGCAGTACTTC. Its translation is CASSSSGRGSYEQYF. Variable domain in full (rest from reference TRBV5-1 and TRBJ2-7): KAGVTQTPRYLIKTRGQQVTLSCSPISGHRSVSWYQQTPGQGLQFLFEYFSETQRNKGNFPGRFSGRQFSNSRSEMNVSTLELGDSALYLCASSSSGRGSYEQYFGPGTRLTVT.

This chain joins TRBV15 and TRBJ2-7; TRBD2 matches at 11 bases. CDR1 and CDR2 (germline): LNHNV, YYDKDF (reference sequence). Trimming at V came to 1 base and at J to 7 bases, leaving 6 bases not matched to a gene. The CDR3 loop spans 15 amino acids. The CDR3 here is CATSRALAGGREQYF. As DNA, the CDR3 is TGTGCCACCAGCAGAGCGTTAGCGGGGGGGCGAGAGCAGTACTTC.

The CDR3 bases are TGTGCCAGCAGTTACCTTCCAGGGGCCGGGAGCTCCTACGAGCAGTACTTC. As protein: CASSYLPGAGSSYEQYF. The chain combines TRBV6-5 with TRBJ2-7, with D perhaps given as TRBD1 or TRBD2 (6 bases each). The length of the CDR3 is 17 residues. V lost 2 bases and J lost 0, with 17 bases in between. CDR1 and CDR2 from the germline V gene are MNHEY and SVGAGI.

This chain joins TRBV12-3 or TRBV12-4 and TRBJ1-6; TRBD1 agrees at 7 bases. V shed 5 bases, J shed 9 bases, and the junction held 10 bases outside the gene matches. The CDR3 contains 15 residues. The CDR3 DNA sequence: TGTGCCAGCAGTGGTGGGGGACAGAGGGCTTCACCCCTCCACTTT. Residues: CASSGGGQRASPLHF.

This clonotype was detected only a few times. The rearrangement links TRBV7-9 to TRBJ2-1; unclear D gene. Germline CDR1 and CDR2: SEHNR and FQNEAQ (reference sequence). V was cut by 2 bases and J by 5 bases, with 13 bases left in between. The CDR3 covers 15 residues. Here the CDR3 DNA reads TGTGCCAGCAGCTTAACACGGGTCGGAAACAATGAGCAGTTCTTC. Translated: CASSLTRVGNNEQFF.

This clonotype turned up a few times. The CDR3 region is CASRKRTSLTSSYNEQFF. The CDR3 nucleotides are TGTGCCAGCAGGAAGAGGACTAGCCTAACTAGCTCCTACAATGAGCAGTTCTTC. The rearrangement links TRBV27 to TRBJ2-1; 8 bases agree with TRBD2. The CDR3 runs to 18 residues. CDR1 and CDR2 (germline): MNHEY, SMNVEV (reference sequence). V dropped 6 bases and J dropped 0; count of bases not matched to a gene: 13.

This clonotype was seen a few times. CDR3 sequence: CASSTNGAGTDTQYF. CDR3 DNA: TGTGCCAGCAGCACGAACGGAGCGGGAACAGATACGCAGTATTTT. The chain links TRBV3-1 to TRBJ2-3; 7 nucleotides match TRBD2. This CDR3 has 15 amino acids. Germline trimming cut 5 bases from V and 3 bases from J; bases unmatched to any gene: 8. Germline V gives CDR1 LGHDT, CDR2 YNNKEL (reference sequence).

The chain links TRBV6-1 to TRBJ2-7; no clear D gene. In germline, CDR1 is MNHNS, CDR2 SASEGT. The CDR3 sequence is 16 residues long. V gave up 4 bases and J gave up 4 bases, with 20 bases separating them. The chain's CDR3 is CASSGNTQGITYEQYF. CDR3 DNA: TGTGCCAGCAGTGGGAATACACAAGGGATTACTTACGAGCAGTACTTC.

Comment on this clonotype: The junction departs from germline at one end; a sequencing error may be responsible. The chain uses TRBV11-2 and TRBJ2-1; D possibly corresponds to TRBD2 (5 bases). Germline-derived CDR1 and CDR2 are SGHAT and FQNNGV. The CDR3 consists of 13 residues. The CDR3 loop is CASSLDLGDEQFF. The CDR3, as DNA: TGTGCCAGTAGCTTAGATCTGGGAGATGAGCAGTTCTTC.

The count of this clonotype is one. CDR3 nucleotide sequence: TGTGCCAGCAGCTTAGACAGGGGTCTGGGGAACACTGAAGCTTTCTTT. Its protein is CASSLDRGLGNTEAFF. The chain has TRBV11-2 and TRBJ1-1, with a weak D call TRBD1 (6 bases). The CDR3 sequence is 16 residues long. In germline, CDR1 is SGHAT, CDR2 FQNNGV. Between the trimmed V and J ends, which lost 0 bases and 1 base, there was a span of 12 bases.

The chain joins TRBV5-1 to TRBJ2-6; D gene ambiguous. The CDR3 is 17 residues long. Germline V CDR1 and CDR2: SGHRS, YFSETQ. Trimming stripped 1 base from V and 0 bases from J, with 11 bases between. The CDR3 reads CASSLRSFSSGANVLTF. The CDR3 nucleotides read TGCGCCAGCAGCTTGCGTAGCTTCTCCTCTGGGGCCAACGTCCTGACTTTC.

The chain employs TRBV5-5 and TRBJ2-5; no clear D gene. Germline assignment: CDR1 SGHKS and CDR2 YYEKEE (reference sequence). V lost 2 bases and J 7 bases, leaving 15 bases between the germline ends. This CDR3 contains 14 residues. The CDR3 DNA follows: TGTGCCAGCAGCTTTGGAGTACCTCGGGCGACCCAGTACTTC. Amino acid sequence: CASSFGVPRATQYF.

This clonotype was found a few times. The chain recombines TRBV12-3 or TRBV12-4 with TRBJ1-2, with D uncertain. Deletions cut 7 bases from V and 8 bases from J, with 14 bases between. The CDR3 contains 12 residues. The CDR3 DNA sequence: TGTGCCAGCACTTCCGAGGGTCGGGGCTACACCTTC. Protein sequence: CASTSEGRGYTF.